The subject of this entry is one T cell receptor beta chain. This sample was taken from a study of CD8+CD57+ T cells in acquired aplastic anemia. Between the trimmed V and J ends, which lost 1 base and 2 bases, there was a span of 8 bases. The CDR3 extends over 14 amino acids. Germline CDR1 and CDR2: MGHDK and SYGVNS. CDR3 and TCR beta VDJ profiling relied on genomic DNA as the template. Via MiXCR, TCRdb re-called the reads, giving one row per CDR3 protein. The sample holds some 240,000 distinct CDR3 sequences; almost 35% are singletons and the top ten take around 1.1%. The V call is TRBV25-1, the J call TRBJ1-2; D is possibly TRBD1 (5 bases). This sequence was found in a human donor in good health, serving as a control. The specimen was sorted CD4+, CD8+, or CD8+CD57+ T cells (not recorded which) from PBMCs. The CDR3 is CASSELRDNYGYTF. The DNA for the CDR3 is TGTGCCAGCAGTGAATTAAGGGACAACTATGGCTACACCTTC.